This is a list of T cell receptor beta chains from one sample in a study of human versus mouse CDR3 diversity and MHC coevolution. Produced via immunoSEQ multiplex PCR; TCRdb's table is partial and in-frame only. The profile shows 50,000 to 65,000 clones, roughly 93% of them singletons. The material sequenced was naive CD4+ T cells from blood. All receptors come from a person between 55 and 70 years old in good health. Both conserved end residues are part of each CDR3. The order of the fields is J gene, clone size, D gene, V gene, CDR3 protein, CDR3 DNA. A D gene is named only where the DNA matches it firmly. Clone size is not always given. Where it is, it says once, few, many or a class for expanded clones.

>TRBJ2-7|-|TRBD1|TRBV7-3
CASSSLPGQGAYEQYF
TGTGCCAGCAGCTCATTGCCGGGACAGGGGGCGTACGAGCAGTACTTC
>TRBJ1-3|few|-|TRBV12-5
CASGLRGGGNTIYF
TGTGCTAGTGGTTTGAGGGGAGGCGGAAACACCATATATTTT
>TRBJ2-7|-|-|TRBV5-6
CASSVTDSRLLEQYF
TGTGCCAGCAGCGTGACGGACAGCCGACTGCTGGAGCAGTACTTC
>TRBJ2-5|-|-|TRBV9
CASSVAPGISSQETQYF
TGTGCCAGCAGCGTAGCTCCAGGAATATCATCTCAAGAGACCCAGTACTTC
>TRBJ1-4|-|TRBD1|TRBV5-1
CASSTGTEVEKLFF
TGCGCCAGCAGCACCGGGACAGAGGTTGAAAAACTGTTTTTT
>TRBJ2-7|-|-|TRBV6-5
CASSYGGALSYEQYF
TGTGCCAGCAGTTACGGCGGGGCCCTCTCCTACGAGCAGTACTTC
>TRBJ2-2|-|TRBD2|TRBV7-3
CASSSPKLAGVQELFF
TGTGCCAGCAGCTCCCCAAAGTTAGCGGGGGTGCAGGAGCTGTTTTTT
>TRBJ2-5|-|-|TRBV5-8
CASSLGLAGSQETQYF
TGTGCCAGCAGCTTGGGACTGGCTGGTTCTCAGGAGACCCAGTACTTC
>TRBJ1-1|-|TRBD1|TRBV5-1
CASRPGQRPLGTEAFF
TGCGCCAGCAGGCCGGGACAGAGACCCTTGGGCACTGAAGCTTTCTTT
>TRBJ2-7|-|-|TRBV12-5
CASGPPSGAISYEQYF
TGTGCTAGTGGTCCCCCCTCCGGAGCTATCTCCTACGAGCAGTACTTC
>TRBJ2-5|-|-|TRBV5-1
CASSLGFQETQYF
TGCGCCAGCAGCCTCGGGTTCCAAGAGACCCAGTACTTC
>TRBJ2-5|-|TRBD2|TRBV19
CASSISSGSTETQYF
TGTGCCAGTAGTATCTCAAGCGGGAGTACGGAGACCCAGTACTTC
>TRBJ1-4|few|-|TRBV19
CASSTRQATNEKLFF
TGTGCCAGTAGTACCCGACAGGCTACTAATGAAAAACTGTTTTTT
>TRBJ2-1|-|-|TRBV9
CASSVASPSSYNEQFF
TGTGCCAGCAGCGTAGCGTCCCCTAGCTCCTACAATGAGCAGTTCTTC
>TRBJ1-4|-|-|TRBV6-5
CASSYGAGFDEKLFF
TGTGCCAGCAGTTACGGGGCAGGGTTCGATGAAAAACTGTTTTTT
>TRBJ1-1|-|TRBD1|TRBV7-8
CASNPRDRVVTEAFF
TGTGCCAGCAACCCTAGGGACAGGGTTGTCACTGAAGCTTTCTTT
>TRBJ2-3|-|TRBD1|TRBV14
CASRGQGTGTQYF
TGTGCCAGCAGGGGACAGGGGACAGGTACGCAGTATTTT
>TRBJ2-1|-|TRBD2|TRBV5-1
CASSLRLAEYNEQFF
TGCGCCAGCAGCTTGAGACTAGCGGAGTACAATGAGCAGTTCTTC
>TRBJ2-2|-|TRBD2|TRBV5-1
CASSSKRGDTGELFF
TGCGCCAGCAGCTCGAAGCGGGGCGACACCGGGGAGCTGTTTTTT
>TRBJ2-2|-|TRBD1|TRBV5-4
CASSFGQGVAGELFF
TGTGCCAGCAGCTTTGGACAGGGGGTGGCCGGGGAGCTGTTTTTT
>TRBJ1-1|-|TRBD1|TRBV2
CASRPQGKGTEAFF
TGTGCCAGCAGGCCACAGGGGAAAGGCACTGAAGCTTTCTTT
>TRBJ1-5|-|TRBD1|TRBV10-3
CATGQGDSNQPQHF
TGTGCCACCGGACAGGGGGATAGCAATCAGCCCCAGCATTTT
>TRBJ2-7|-|TRBD1|TRBV5-6
CASSLGDRGWGEQYF
TGTGCCAGCAGCTTAGGGGACAGGGGATGGGGCGAGCAGTACTTC
>TRBJ1-3|-|TRBD1|TRBV9
CASSVSGQAASGNTIYF
TGTGCCAGCAGCGTCAGTGGACAGGCCGCTTCTGGAAACACCATATATTTT
>TRBJ1-4|-|-|TRBV5-1
CASSSQGRDEKLFF
TGCGCCAGCAGCTCGCAGGGGAGAGATGAAAAACTGTTTTTT
>TRBJ2-4|-|TRBD1|TRBV7-9
CASSSARDSKNIQYF
TGTGCCAGCAGCTCCGCCCGGGACAGCAAAAACATTCAGTACTTC
>TRBJ2-2|-|TRBD2|TRBV5-1
CASSSLTSGRITGELFF
TGCGCCAGCAGCTCCCTAACTAGCGGGAGAATCACCGGGGAGCTGTTTTTT
>TRBJ2-7|-|-|TRBV27
CASSEGQFFEQYF
TGTGCCAGCTCCGAAGGACAGTTTTTCGAGCAGTACTTC
>TRBJ1-2|-|-|TRBV14
CASSQGTGNGYTF
TGTGCCAGCAGCCAAGGGACCGGGAATGGCTACACCTTC
>TRBJ2-2|-|-|TRBV7-9
CASSPRWPTNTGELFF
TGTGCCAGCAGCCCTCGTTGGCCCACGAACACCGGGGAGCTGTTTTTT
>TRBJ2-7|-|-|TRBV5-1
CASSLGGTYEQYF
TGCGCCAGCAGCTTGGGCGGAACCTACGAGCAGTACTTC
>TRBJ2-1|-|-|TRBV27
CASTHWGLLNEQFF
TGTGCCAGCACTCATTGGGGCTTACTCAATGAGCAGTTCTTC
>TRBJ2-7|once|TRBD2|TRBV11-2
CASSSRTASGRVANYEQYF
TGTGCCAGCAGCTCCAGGACAGCGAGCGGGAGGGTAGCTAACTACGAGCAGTACTTC
>TRBJ2-7|-|-|TRBV6-5
CASSQGTFLEQYF
TGTGCCAGCAGTCAGGGGACATTCCTCGAGCAGTACTTC
>TRBJ1-4|-|TRBD1|TRBV10-3
CAIRRTGGNEKLFF
TGTGCCATCAGGAGGACAGGGGGGAATGAAAAACTGTTTTTT
>TRBJ2-2|-|-|TRBV7-8
CASSLGIGGYTGELFF
TGTGCCAGCAGCTTAGGAATTGGCGGATACACCGGGGAGCTGTTTTTT
>TRBJ2-1|-|TRBD2|TRBV6-6
CASSPSGPSFYNEQFF
TGTGCCAGCAGCCCTAGCGGACCTTCCTTCTACAATGAGCAGTTCTTC
>TRBJ2-6|-|TRBD1|TRBV11-2
CASSLRTGSRSGANVLTF
TGTGCCAGCAGCCTCCGGACAGGGTCCCGCTCTGGGGCCAACGTCCTGACTTTC
>TRBJ2-2|once|TRBD1|TRBV12-5
CASGLALGHRGDGELFF
TGTGCTAGTGGTTTGGCACTCGGGCACAGGGGGGACGGGGAGCTGTTTTTT
>TRBJ2-2|-|-|TRBV2
CASREGTSPNGELFF
TGTGCCAGCAGGGAGGGTACCAGCCCAAACGGGGAGCTGTTTTTT
>TRBJ2-1|-|TRBD2|TRBV7-3
CASSTSGSHNEQFF
TGTGCCAGCAGTACTAGCGGGAGTCACAATGAGCAGTTCTTC
>TRBJ2-1|-|TRBD2|TRBV9
CASSPTGLAVNEQFF
TGTGCCAGCAGCCCCACGGGACTAGCCGTCAATGAGCAGTTCTTC